This TCR beta chain was identified during a study of HIV-infected children after antiretroviral therapy interruption (dated by TCRdb to between 2017 and 2020). Concerning the study at large: All eight included children had a CD4+ count above 500 and a viral load below 50 copies/ml, with four on planned treatment interruption and four on continuous treatment. The interruption group had a median age of approximately 9.8 years, compared with about 8 years in the continuous treatment group. Recorded exposure to EBV and CMV was present in most of the participating children. Interruption-arm samples came from week 0, week 12, end of interruption (week 24 or 48), and about 3 years after study end. In the continuous-treatment arm, samples from corresponding weeks 0, 48 and 150 were analyzed. TCR repertoires were compared between children on planned treatment interruption and children on continuous antiretroviral treatment, alongside thymic output measurements.

The treatment or condition label on this specimen signifies: PENTA 11 planned treatment interruption arm or continuous ART arm. The participants, all children from the United Kingdom aged 2 to 15 years, had been on at least three-drug ART for a minimum of 24 weeks. Cryopreserved PBMCs with at least 5 million viable cells were required; a few candidate patients were excluded for low viable PBMC yield. Using a FACSAria III cell sorter, naive CD4+ CD45RA+ CD45RO- T cells were FACS-sorted out of thawed PBMCs. After sorting, the cells were fixed and RNA was extracted first with the RNeasy FFPE kit and then with the RNeasy Micro kit. The germline V gene specifies SGHRS as CDR1 and YFSETQ as CDR2. Taken from cysteine to phenylalanine, the CDR3 has 17 residues. The only DNA kept is the CDR3, 51 bases in frame from the first base. Trimming takes 2 bases from V and 2 bases from J, and the germline ends sit 16 bases apart.

On this clonotype itself: Its antigen is currently not known. No base qualities exist here, and no much larger clone lies one base off it.

Here is what the overall study found, with its caveats: In the naive CD4+ repertoires of PTI patients, CDR3 sharing between time points dropped after the start of interruption, while many sequences were shared between the end of interruption and 3 years later. The naive CD4+ Gini coefficient rose by the end of treatment interruption, suggesting clonal expansion, and returned to baseline by 3 years. The low number of patients is regarded as a limitation, and the data should be interpreted with caution. Minor non-naive CD45RA+ populations such as EMRA or stem memory cells might have been included among the sorted CD45RA+ naive cells.

The library was obtained by 3' RACE. TCR libraries were generated from RNA by a 3' RACE protocol incorporating unique molecular identifiers so that PCR amplification bias could be corrected. As many as 12 amplicon libraries were pooled and then sequenced on an Illumina MiSeq using v2 2x250 paired-end chemistry. From the authors' description of their analysis: Reads were processed with Decombinator for assignment of V and J genes and CDR3, and barcode-based correction of errors and PCR bias was applied. Repertoires were subsampled to equal depth before Gini coefficients were calculated with the R ineq package. CDR3 similarity was assessed with GLIPH, Hamming distance and a shared triplet metric. TCRdb cleaned the public reads at Q25 with fastp, built clones with MiXCR and kept in-frame beta chains. Every CDR3 protein is listed once, alongside the most common genes and DNA of its rows. These V and J calls rely on TCRdb rather than the paper's analysis. In this sample the table shows 40,000 to 55,000 distinct CDR3 sequences, roughly 4.5% of which occur a single time. The ten largest clonotypes hold approximately 0.7% of the sample.

The source was CD45RA+ CD4+ T cells from PBMCs, pooled from several time points, collected from a donor given antiretroviral therapy, either interrupted or continuous. Per the publication, the cell subset or site label means: naive CD4+ CD45RA+ CD45RO- T cells. The rearrangement combines TRBV5-1 with TRBJ1-4; TRBD1 is possibly the D segment (6 matching bases). The source of this sequence is a pool of human donors with HIV. The CDR3 reads CASSFVGGEGTNEKLFF. The DNA reads as follows: TGCGCCAGCAGCTTCGTCGGGGGCGAGGGGACTAATGAAAAACTGTTTTTT.